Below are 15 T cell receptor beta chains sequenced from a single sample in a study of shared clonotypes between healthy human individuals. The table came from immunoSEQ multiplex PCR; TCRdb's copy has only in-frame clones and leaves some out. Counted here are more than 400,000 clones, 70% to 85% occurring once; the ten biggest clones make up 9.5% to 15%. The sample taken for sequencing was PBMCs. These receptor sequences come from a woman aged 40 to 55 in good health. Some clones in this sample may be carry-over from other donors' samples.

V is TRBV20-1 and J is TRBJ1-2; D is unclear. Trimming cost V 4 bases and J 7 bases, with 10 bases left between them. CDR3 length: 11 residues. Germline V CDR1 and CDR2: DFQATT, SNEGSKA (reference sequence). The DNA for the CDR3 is TGCAGTGCTACGTTGTCAGCTGGCTACACCTTC. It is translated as CSATLSAGYTF.

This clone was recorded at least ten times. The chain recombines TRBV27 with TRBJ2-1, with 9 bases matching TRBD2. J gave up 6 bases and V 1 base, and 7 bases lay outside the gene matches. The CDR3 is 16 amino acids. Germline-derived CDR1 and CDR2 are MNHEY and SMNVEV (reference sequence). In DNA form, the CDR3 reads TGTGCCAGCAGTTTATTCACGGGACTAGCCATCAATGAGCAGTTCTTC. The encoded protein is CASSLFTGLAINEQFF.

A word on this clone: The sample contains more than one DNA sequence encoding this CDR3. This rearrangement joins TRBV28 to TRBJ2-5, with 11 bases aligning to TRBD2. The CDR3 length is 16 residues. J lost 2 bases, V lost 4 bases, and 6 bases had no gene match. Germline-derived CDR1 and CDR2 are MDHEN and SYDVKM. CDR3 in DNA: TGTGCCAGCAGTTCCCCAGGGACTAGCGGACAAGAGACCCAGTACTTC. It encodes CASSSPGTSGQETQYF. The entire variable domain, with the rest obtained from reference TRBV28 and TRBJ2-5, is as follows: DVKVTQSSRYLVKRTGEKVFLECVQDMDHENMFWYRQDPGLGLRLIYFSYDVKMKEKGDIPEGYSVSREKKERFSLILESASTNQTSMYLCASSSPGTSGQETQYFGPGTRLLVL.

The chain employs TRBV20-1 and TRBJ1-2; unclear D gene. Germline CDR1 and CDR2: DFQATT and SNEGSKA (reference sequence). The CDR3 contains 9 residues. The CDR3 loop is CKDNYGYTF. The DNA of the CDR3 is TGCAAGGATAACTATGGCTACACCTTC.

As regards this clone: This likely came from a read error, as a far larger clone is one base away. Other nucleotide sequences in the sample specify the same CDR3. CDR3 sequence reads: CASSPQGDQPQHF. The DNA of the CDR3 is TGTGCCAGCTCACCACAGGGGGATCAGCCTCAGCATTTT. The rearrangement links TRBV18 to TRBJ1-5; maybe TRBD1 (6 bases). Germline CDR1 and CDR2: KGHSH and LQKENI. This CDR3 is built from 13 residues.

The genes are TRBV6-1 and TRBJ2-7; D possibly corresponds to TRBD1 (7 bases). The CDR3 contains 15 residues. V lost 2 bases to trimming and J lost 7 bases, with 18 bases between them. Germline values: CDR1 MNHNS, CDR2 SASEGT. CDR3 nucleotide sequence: TGTGCCAGCAGTGAATCGGCAGGGGGGTTCGGGGAGCAGTACTTC. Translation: CASSESAGGFGEQYF.

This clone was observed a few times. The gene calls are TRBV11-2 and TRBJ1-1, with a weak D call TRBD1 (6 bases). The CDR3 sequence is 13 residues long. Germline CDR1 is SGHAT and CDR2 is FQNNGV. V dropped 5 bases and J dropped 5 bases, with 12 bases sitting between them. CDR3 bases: TGTGCCAGCAGCGCCACAGGGTCGACTGAAGCTTTCTTT. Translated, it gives CASSATGSTEAFF.

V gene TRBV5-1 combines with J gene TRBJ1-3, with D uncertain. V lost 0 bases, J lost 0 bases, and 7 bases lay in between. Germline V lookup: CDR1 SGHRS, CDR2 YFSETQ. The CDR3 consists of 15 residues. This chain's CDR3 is CASSLEASSGNTIYF. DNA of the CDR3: TGCGCCAGCAGCTTGGAAGCCTCCTCTGGAAACACCATATATTTT.

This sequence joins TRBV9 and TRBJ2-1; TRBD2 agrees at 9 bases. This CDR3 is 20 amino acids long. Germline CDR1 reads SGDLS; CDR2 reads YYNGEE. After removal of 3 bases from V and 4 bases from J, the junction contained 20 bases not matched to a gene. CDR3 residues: CASSGEVAGVLGVKYNEQFF. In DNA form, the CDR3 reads TGTGCCAGCAGCGGGGAGGTAGCGGGAGTGCTCGGGGTGAAGTACAATGAGCAGTTCTTC.

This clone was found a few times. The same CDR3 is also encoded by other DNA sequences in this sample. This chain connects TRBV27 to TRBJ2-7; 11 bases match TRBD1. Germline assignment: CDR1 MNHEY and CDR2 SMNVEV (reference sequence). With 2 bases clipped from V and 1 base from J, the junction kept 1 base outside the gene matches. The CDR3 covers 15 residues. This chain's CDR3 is CASSLGQGASYEQYF. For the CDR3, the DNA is TGTGCCAGCAGTTTAGGACAGGGGGCTTCCTACGAGCAGTACTTC.

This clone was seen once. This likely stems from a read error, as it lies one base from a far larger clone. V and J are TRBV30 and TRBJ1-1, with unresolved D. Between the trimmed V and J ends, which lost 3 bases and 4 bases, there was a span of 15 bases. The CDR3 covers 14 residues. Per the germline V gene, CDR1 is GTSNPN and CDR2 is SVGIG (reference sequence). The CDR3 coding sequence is TGTGCCTGGAGGTACTCGCCGGCGGGCACTGAAGCTTTCTTT. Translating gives CAWRYSPAGTEAFF.

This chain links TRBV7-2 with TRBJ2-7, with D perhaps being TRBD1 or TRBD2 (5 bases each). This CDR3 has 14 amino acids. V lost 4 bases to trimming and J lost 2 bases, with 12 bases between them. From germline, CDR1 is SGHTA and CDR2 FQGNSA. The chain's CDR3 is CASSSNKGPYEQYF. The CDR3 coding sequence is TGTGCCAGCAGCTCAAACAAGGGACCCTACGAGCAGTACTTC.

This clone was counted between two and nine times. CDR3 sequence: CASSLAIETQYF. For the CDR3, the DNA is TGTGCCAGCAGCTTAGCGATCGAGACCCAGTACTTC. The chain uses TRBV7-2 and TRBJ2-5; the D is unclear. CDR3 length equals 12 residues. V lost 0 bases and J lost 5, with 4 bases in between. Germline CDR1 is SGHTA and CDR2 is FQGNSA. Full variable domain (outside the CDR3, taken from reference TRBV7-2 and TRBJ2-5): GAGVSQSPSNKVTEKGKDVELRCDPISGHTALYWYRQSLGQGLEFLIYFQGNSAPDKSGLPSDRFSAERTGGSVSTLTIQRTQQEDSAVYLCASSLAIETQYFGPGTRLLVL.

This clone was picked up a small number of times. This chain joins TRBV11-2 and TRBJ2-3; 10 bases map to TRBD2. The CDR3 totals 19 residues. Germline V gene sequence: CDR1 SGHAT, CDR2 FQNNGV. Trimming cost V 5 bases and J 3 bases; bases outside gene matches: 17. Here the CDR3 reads CASSRSWGQREGRTDTQYF. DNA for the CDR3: TGTGCCAGCAGCCGAAGTTGGGGCCAGCGGGAGGGCCGGACAGATACGCAGTATTTT.

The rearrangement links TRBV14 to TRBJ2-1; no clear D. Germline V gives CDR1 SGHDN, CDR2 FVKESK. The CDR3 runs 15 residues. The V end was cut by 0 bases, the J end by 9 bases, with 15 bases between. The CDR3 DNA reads TGTGCCAGCAGCCAAGATCTGTCCGCCCGTGGTGAGCAGTTCTTC. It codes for CASSQDLSARGEQFF.